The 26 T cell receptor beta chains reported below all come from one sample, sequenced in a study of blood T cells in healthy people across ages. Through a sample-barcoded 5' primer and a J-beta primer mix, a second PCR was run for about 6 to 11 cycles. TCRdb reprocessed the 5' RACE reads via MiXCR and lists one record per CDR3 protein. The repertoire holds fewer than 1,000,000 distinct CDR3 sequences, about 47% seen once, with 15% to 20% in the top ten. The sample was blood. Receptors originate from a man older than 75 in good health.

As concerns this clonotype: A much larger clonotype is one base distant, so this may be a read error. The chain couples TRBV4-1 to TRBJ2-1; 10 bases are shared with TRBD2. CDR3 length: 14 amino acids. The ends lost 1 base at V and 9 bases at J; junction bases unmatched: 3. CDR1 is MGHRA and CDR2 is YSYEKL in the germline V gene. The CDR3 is CASSQVLAGVEQFF. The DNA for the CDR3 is TGCGCCAGCAGCCAAGTTCTAGCGGGAGTTGAGCAGTTCTTC.

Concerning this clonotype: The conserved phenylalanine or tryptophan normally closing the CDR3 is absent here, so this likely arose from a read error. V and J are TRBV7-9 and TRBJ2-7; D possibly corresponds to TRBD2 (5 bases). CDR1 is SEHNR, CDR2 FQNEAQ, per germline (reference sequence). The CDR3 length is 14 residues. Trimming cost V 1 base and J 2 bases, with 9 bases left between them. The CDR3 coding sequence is TGTGCCAGCAGCTTAGGAGGGCGCGCCTACGAGCAGTACATC. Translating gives CASSLGGRAYEQYI.

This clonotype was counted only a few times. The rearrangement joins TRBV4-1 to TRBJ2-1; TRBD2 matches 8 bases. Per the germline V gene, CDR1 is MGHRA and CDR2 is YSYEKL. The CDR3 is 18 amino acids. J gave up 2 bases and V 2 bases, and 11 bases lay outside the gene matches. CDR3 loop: CASSQTAGTSKPYNEQFF. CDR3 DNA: TGCGCCAGCAGCCAAACTGCCGGGACTAGTAAGCCCTACAATGAGCAGTTCTTC.

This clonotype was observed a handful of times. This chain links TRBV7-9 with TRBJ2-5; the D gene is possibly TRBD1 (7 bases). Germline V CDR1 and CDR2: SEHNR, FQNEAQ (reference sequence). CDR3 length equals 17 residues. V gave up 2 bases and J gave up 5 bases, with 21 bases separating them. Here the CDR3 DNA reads TGTGCCAGCAGCTTAACCACCATCTTACAGGGGACTGAGACCCAGTACTTC. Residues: CASSLTTILQGTETQYF.

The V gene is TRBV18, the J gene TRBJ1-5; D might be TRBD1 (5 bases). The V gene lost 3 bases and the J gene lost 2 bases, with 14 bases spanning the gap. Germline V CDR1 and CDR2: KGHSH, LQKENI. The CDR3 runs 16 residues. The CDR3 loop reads CASSPYGPGGNQPQHF. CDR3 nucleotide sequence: TGTGCCAGCTCACCGTATGGGCCGGGGGGCAATCAGCCCCAGCATTTT.

The CDR3 reads CASNHLLAGQETQYF. The CDR3 region has the DNA TGTGCCAGCAACCATCTACTAGCGGGACAAGAGACCCAGTACTTC. The chain couples TRBV28 to TRBJ2-5; 10 bases are a match to TRBD2. The ends lost 7 bases at V and 2 bases at J; junction bases unmatched: 7. The CDR3 is made up of 15 amino acids. Germline V gene lookup returns CDR1 MDHEN and CDR2 SYDVKM.

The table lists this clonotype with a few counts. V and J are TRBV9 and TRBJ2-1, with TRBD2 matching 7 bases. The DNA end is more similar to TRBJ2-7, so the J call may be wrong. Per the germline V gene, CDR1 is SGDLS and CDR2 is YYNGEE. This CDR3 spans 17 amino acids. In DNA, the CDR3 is TGTGCCAGCAGCGTAGGTAGCGGCGGGAGCACCTACAATGAGCAGTACTTC. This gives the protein CASSVGSGGSTYNEQYF.

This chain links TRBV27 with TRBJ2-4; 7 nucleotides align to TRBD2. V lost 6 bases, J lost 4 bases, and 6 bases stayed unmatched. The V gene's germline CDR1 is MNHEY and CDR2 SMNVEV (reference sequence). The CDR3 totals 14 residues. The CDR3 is CASRPPGLKNIQYF. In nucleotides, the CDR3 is TGTGCCAGCAGACCGCCGGGACTAAAAAACATTCAGTACTTC.

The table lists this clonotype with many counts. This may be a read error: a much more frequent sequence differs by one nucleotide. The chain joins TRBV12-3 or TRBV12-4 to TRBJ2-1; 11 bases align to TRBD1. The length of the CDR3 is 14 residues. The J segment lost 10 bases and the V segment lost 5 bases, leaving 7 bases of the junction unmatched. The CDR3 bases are TGTGCCAGCAGTGTAGGACAGGGGGCTAGGGAGCAGTTCTTC. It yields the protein CASSVGQGAREQFF.

As DNA, the CDR3 is TGTGCCAGCAGCTTAGATCAGGGGGGTGGGGATGAGCAGTACTTC. Translation gives CASSLDQGGGDEQYF. This rearrangement joins TRBV11-3 to TRBJ2-5; D possibly corresponds to TRBD1 (7 bases). The CDR3 contains 15 residues. V lost 0 bases and J 11 bases, leaving 19 bases between the germline ends. Germline V gene lookup returns CDR1 SGHNT and CDR2 YENEEA.

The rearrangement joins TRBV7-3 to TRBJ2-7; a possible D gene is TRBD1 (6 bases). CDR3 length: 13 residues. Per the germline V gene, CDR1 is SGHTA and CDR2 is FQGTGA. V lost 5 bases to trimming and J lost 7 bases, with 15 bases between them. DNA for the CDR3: TGTGCCAGCAGCATTCCAGGGGCAGGTGAGCAGTACTTC. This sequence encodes CASSIPGAGEQYF.

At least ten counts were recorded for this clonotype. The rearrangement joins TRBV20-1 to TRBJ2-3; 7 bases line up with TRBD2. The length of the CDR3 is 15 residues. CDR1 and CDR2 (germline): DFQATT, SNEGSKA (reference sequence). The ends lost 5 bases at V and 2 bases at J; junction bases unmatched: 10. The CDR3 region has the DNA TGCAGTGCTGAGGTGGGGGGAGGGCCCACAGATACGCAGTATTTT. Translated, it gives CSAEVGGGPTDTQYF.

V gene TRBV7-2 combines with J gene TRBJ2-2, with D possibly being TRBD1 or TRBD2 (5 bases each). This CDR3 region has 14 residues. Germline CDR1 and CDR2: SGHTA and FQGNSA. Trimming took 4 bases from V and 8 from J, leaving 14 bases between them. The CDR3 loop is CASSSGRDLGELFF. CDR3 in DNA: TGTGCCAGCAGCTCCGGACGGGACCTGGGGGAGCTGTTTTTT.

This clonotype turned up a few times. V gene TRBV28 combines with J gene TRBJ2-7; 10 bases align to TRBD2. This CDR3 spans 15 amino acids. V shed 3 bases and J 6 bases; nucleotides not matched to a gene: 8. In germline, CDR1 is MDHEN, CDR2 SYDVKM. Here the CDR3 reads CASSFGPSGSLEQYF. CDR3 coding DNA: TGTGCCAGCAGTTTTGGTCCTAGCGGGAGTCTCGAGCAGTACTTC. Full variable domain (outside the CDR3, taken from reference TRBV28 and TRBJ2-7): DVKVTQSSRYLVKRTGEKVFLECVQDMDHENMFWYRQDPGLGLRLIYFSYDVKMKEKGDIPEGYSVSREKKERFSLILESASTNQTSMYLCASSFGPSGSLEQYFGPGTRLTVT.

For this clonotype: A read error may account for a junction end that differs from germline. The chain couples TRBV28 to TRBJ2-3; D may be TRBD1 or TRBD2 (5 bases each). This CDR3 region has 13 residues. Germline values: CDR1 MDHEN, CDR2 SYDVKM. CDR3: CASSLGDPDAQYF. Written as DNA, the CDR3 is TGTGCCAGCAGTCTTGGGGACCCAGATGCGCAGTATTTT.

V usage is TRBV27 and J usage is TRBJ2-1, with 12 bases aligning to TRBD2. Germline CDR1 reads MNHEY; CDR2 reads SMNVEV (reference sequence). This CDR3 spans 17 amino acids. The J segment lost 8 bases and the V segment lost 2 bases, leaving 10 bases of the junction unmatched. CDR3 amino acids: CASSLTGLAGNFDEQFF. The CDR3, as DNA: TGTGCCAGCAGTTTAACCGGACTAGCGGGAAATTTTGATGAGCAGTTCTTC.

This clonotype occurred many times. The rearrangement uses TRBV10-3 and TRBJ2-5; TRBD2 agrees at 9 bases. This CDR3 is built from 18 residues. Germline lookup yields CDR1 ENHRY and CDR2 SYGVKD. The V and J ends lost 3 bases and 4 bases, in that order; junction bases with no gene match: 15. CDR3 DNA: TGTGCCATCAGTGACGTAATAGCGGGAGCCGCGTCTGGAGAGACCCAGTACTTC. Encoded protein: CAISDVIAGAASGETQYF.

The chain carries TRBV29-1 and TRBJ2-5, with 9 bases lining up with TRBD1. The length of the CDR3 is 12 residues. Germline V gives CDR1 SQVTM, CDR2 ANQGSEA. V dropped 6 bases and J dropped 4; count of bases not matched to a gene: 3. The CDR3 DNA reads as TGCAGCGTCGGGACAGGGCGAGAGACCCAGTACTTC. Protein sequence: CSVGTGRETQYF.

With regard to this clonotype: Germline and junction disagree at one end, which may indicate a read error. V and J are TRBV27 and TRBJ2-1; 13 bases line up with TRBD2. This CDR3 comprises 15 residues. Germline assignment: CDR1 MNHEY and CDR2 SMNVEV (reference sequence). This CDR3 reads CASNLLAGGPSEQFF. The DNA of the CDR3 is TGTGCCAGCAATTTACTAGCGGGAGGGCCCAGTGAGCAGTTCTTC.

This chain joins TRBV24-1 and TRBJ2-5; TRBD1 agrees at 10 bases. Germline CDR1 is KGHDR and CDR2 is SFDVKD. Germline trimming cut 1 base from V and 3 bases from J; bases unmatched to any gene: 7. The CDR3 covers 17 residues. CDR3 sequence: CATSDFYPGTGEETQYF. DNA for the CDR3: TGTGCCACCAGTGATTTTTATCCTGGGACAGGGGAAGAGACCCAGTACTTC.

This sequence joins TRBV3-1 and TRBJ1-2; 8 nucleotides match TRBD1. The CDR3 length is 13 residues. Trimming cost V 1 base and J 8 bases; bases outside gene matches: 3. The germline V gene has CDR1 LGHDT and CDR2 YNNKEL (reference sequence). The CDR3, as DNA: TGTGCCAGCAGCCAAGGGACAGGGAAAGGCTACACCTTC. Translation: CASSQGTGKGYTF.

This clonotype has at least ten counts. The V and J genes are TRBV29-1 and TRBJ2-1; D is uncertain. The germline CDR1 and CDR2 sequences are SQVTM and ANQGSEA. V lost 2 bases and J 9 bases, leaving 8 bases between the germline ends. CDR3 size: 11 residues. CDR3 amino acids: CSVESFVEQFF. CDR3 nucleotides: TGCAGCGTTGAATCCTTCGTTGAGCAGTTCTTC.

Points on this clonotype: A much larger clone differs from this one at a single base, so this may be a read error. The CDR3 DNA follows: TGTGCCAGCACGACTAGCGACACAGATACGCAGTATTTT. Translating gives CASTTSDTDTQYF. V usage is TRBV12-3 or TRBV12-4 and J usage is TRBJ2-3, with 8 bases lining up with TRBD2. V was pared by 7 bases and J by 2 bases, with 2 bases of the junction left unmatched. The CDR3 sequence is 13 residues long.

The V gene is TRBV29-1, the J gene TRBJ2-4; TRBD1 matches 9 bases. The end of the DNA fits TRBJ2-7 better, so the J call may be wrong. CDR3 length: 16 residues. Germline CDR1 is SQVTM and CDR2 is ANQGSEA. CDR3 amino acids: CSVEAPGQGKTHEQYF. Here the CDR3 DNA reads TGCAGCGTTGAAGCCCCGGGACAGGGCAAAACCCACGAGCAGTACTTC.

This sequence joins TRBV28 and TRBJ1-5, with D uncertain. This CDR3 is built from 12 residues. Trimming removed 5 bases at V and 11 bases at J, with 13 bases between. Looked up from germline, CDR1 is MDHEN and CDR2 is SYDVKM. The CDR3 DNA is TGTGCCAGCAGTAACCAGCCAGCGGCCCAGCATTTT. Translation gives CASSNQPAAQHF.

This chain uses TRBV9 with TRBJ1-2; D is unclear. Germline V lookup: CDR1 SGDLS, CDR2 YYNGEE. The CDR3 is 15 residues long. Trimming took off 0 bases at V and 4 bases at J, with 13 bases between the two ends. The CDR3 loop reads CASSVDGTWVYGYTF. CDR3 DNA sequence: TGTGCCAGCAGCGTAGATGGTACGTGGGTCTATGGCTACACCTTC.